Listed below are T cell receptor beta chains from one sample, sequenced in a study of regulatory T cells in long-lasting Graves disease. TCRdb re-analysed the multiplex PCR reads in MiXCR, keeping a single row per CDR3 protein. Among 400,000 to 450,000 distinct CDR3 sequences listed, 15% to 20% were seen once. Another study also made use of these data, one on T cells in Graves' hyperthyroidism and ophthalmopathy.

Sample: peripheral blood mononuclear cells (PBMCs), taken at new diagnosis, from a patient treated with antithyroid drugs. The receptors here all came from a woman in her thirties with Graves disease. CDR3s include the opening cysteine and the closing phenylalanine or tryptophan. D genes are given only for firm matches. Size is stated for part of the rows, as once, few or many counts, or as a class when the clone is expanded.

d_call: TRBD1; clone_size: few; v_call: TRBV7-8; j_call: TRBJ1-2; cdr3_aa: CASSAMTGGEGRWYGYTF; cdr3_nt: TGTGCCAGCAGCGCAATGACAGGGGGCGAGGGCAGGTGGTATGGCTACACCTTC
d_call: NA; clone_size: many; v_call: TRBV28; j_call: TRBJ2-7; cdr3_aa: CASGRGRRSYEQYF; cdr3_nt: TGTGCGAGCGGCCGGGGCAGACGCTCCTACGAGCAGTACTTC
d_call: TRBD1; clone_size: many; v_call: TRBV11-1; j_call: TRBJ2-1; cdr3_aa: CASSHRDRAYNEQFF; cdr3_nt: TGTGCCAGCAGCCACCGGGACAGGGCCTACAATGAGCAGTTCTTC
d_call: TRBD1; clone_size: few; v_call: TRBV7-3; j_call: TRBJ2-1; cdr3_aa: CASSFGTDYSEQFF; cdr3_nt: TGTGCCAGCAGCTTCGGGACAGATTACAGTGAGCAGTTCTTC
d_call: TRBD1; clone_size: many; v_call: TRBV28; j_call: TRBJ1-5; cdr3_aa: CASSQQGQPQHF; cdr3_nt: TGTGCCAGCAGTCAACAGGGGCAGCCCCAGCATTTT
d_call: TRBD1; clone_size: few; v_call: TRBV11-2; j_call: TRBJ1-2; cdr3_aa: CASSLRAGTAVSYGYTF; cdr3_nt: TGTGCCAGCAGTCTTAGGGCCGGGACAGCCGTTTCCTATGGCTACACCTTC
d_call: TRBD2; clone_size: many; v_call: TRBV25-1; j_call: TRBJ2-1; cdr3_aa: CASSTGTSTYNEQFF; cdr3_nt: TGTGCCAGCAGTACCGGGACTAGCACCTACAATGAGCAGTTCTTC
d_call: TRBD2; clone_size: many; v_call: TRBV2; j_call: TRBJ2-3; cdr3_aa: CASSEAIAGFTDTQYF; cdr3_nt: TGTGCCAGCAGTGAAGCGATAGCGGGGTTCACAGATACGCAGTATTTT
d_call: TRBD1; clone_size: many; v_call: TRBV12-3/TRBV12-4; j_call: TRBJ1-4; cdr3_aa: CASSILRTGQLFF; cdr3_nt: TGTGCCAGCAGTATCCTACGGACAGGGCAACTGTTTTTT
d_call: NA; clone_size: few; v_call: TRBV7-9; j_call: TRBJ1-4; cdr3_aa: CASSLPEQGYSEKLFF; cdr3_nt: TGTGCCAGCAGCTTACCCGAACAGGGTTACTCTGAAAAACTGTTTTTT
d_call: NA; clone_size: many; v_call: TRBV5-1; j_call: TRBJ2-5; cdr3_aa: CASSSGGRQETQYF; cdr3_nt: TGCGCCAGCAGCTCGGGCGGCCGACAAGAGACCCAGTACTTC
d_call: NA; clone_size: NA; v_call: TRBV24-1; j_call: TRBJ1-2; cdr3_aa: CATSVGDSSYGYTF; cdr3_nt: TGTGCCACCAGTGTGGGAGACTCCAGCTATGGCTACACCTTC
d_call: NA; clone_size: many; v_call: TRBV7-9; j_call: TRBJ2-2; cdr3_aa: CASSLARSGQGNTGELFF; cdr3_nt: TGTGCCAGCAGCTTAGCCAGATCCGGACAAGGTAACACCGGGGAGCTGTTTTTT
d_call: TRBD1; clone_size: many; v_call: TRBV6-2/TRBV6-3; j_call: TRBJ1-1; cdr3_aa: CASNFRQGRFEAFF; cdr3_nt: TGTGCCAGCAACTTTAGACAGGGGCGTTTCGAGGCTTTCTTT
d_call: NA; clone_size: few; v_call: TRBV7-9; j_call: TRBJ1-6; cdr3_aa: CASSVAGSSYNSPLHF; cdr3_nt: TGTGCCAGCAGTGTAGCCGGGAGCTCCTATAATTCACCCCTCCACTTT
d_call: TRBD2; clone_size: NA; v_call: TRBV28; j_call: TRBJ2-5; cdr3_aa: CASSSSGRGSGAQYF; cdr3_nt: TGTGCCAGCAGTTCTAGCGGGAGGGGTTCAGGGGCCCAGTACTTC
d_call: TRBD1; clone_size: many; v_call: TRBV5-1; j_call: TRBJ1-6; cdr3_aa: CASSSKQGAGSPLHF; cdr3_nt: TGCGCCAGCAGCTCGAAACAGGGGGCAGGTTCACCCCTCCACTTT
d_call: NA; clone_size: NA; v_call: TRBV6-2/TRBV6-3; j_call: TRBJ1-1; cdr3_aa: CASSYSRAAEAFF; cdr3_nt: TGTGCCAGCAGTTACTCCCGGGCTGCTGAAGCTTTCTTT
d_call: TRBD1; clone_size: few; v_call: TRBV11-3; j_call: TRBJ2-5; cdr3_aa: CASSLGQTYQETQYF; cdr3_nt: TGTGCCAGCAGCTTGGGACAGACGTACCAAGAGACCCAGTACTTC
d_call: NA; clone_size: NA; v_call: TRBV5-1; j_call: TRBJ2-7; cdr3_aa: CASSLVRGLPYEQYF; cdr3_nt: TGCGCCAGCAGCTTGGTCCGGGGACTCCCTTACGAGCAGTACTTC
d_call: NA; clone_size: many; v_call: TRBV20-1; j_call: TRBJ2-7; cdr3_aa: CSASGNEGDVLSAEQYF; cdr3_nt: TGCAGTGCTAGCGGGAACGAGGGCGATGTATTAAGTGCCGAGCAGTACTTC
d_call: NA; clone_size: many; v_call: TRBV14; j_call: TRBJ2-5; cdr3_aa: CASSQEGQGGETQYF; cdr3_nt: TGTGCCAGCAGCCAAGAAGGGCAGGGTGGAGAGACCCAGTACTTC
d_call: NA; clone_size: many; v_call: TRBV3-1; j_call: TRBJ2-6; cdr3_aa: CASSQVAFGSSGANVLTF; cdr3_nt: TGTGCCAGCAGCCAAGTGGCCTTCGGAAGCTCTGGGGCCAACGTCCTGACTTTC
d_call: NA; clone_size: NA; v_call: TRBV4-3; j_call: TRBJ1-2; cdr3_aa: CASSQDKGVNYGYTF; cdr3_nt: TGCGCCAGCAGCCAAGATAAGGGGGTGAACTATGGCTACACCTTC
d_call: NA; clone_size: NA; v_call: TRBV6-4; j_call: TRBJ2-7; cdr3_aa: CASSDSTPRYEQYF; cdr3_nt: TGTGCCAGCAGTGACTCCACCCCTCGCTACGAGCAGTACTTC
d_call: TRBD2; clone_size: few; v_call: TRBV7-2; j_call: TRBJ2-7; cdr3_aa: CASSLGSGGQYF; cdr3_nt: TGTGCCAGCAGCTTAGGGTCGGGAGGGCAGTACTTC
d_call: NA; clone_size: many; v_call: TRBV7-2; j_call: TRBJ2-3; cdr3_aa: CASSELGGEPQYF; cdr3_nt: TGTGCCAGCAGTGAGTTGGGGGGAGAGCCGCAGTATTTT
d_call: NA; clone_size: NA; v_call: TRBV20-1; j_call: TRBJ2-5; cdr3_aa: CSASSRDKETQYF; cdr3_nt: TGCAGTGCTAGTTCCCGGGACAAAGAGACCCAGTACTTC
d_call: NA; clone_size: few; v_call: TRBV6-8; j_call: TRBJ1-1; cdr3_aa: CATRWGDTEAFF; cdr3_nt: TGTGCCACCCGATGGGGGGACACTGAAGCTTTCTTT
d_call: NA; clone_size: many; v_call: TRBV20-1; j_call: TRBJ2-1; cdr3_aa: CSARKDRNNEQFF; cdr3_nt: TGCAGTGCTAGGAAAGACAGAAACAATGAGCAGTTCTTC
d_call: NA; clone_size: many; v_call: TRBV27; j_call: TRBJ1-6; cdr3_aa: CASSQTRSGPTGAPLHF; cdr3_nt: TGTGCCAGCAGTCAAACACGTTCCGGGCCGACTGGCGCACCCCTCCACTTT
d_call: NA; clone_size: NA; v_call: TRBV15; j_call: TRBJ2-7; cdr3_aa: CATSRGTAGASYEQYF; cdr3_nt: TGTGCCACCAGCAGAGGAACCGCAGGAGCCTCCTACGAGCAGTACTTC
d_call: NA; clone_size: many; v_call: TRBV28; j_call: TRBJ1-5; cdr3_aa: CATSQGNSGKQPQHF; cdr3_nt: TGTGCCACCAGCCAAGGAAATAGTGGCAAGCAGCCCCAGCATTTT
d_call: NA; clone_size: many; v_call: TRBV5-1; j_call: TRBJ2-2; cdr3_aa: CASSLLPGELFF; cdr3_nt: TGTGCCAGCAGTTTGCTCCCGGGGGAGCTGTTTTTT
d_call: NA; clone_size: NA; v_call: TRBV5-4; j_call: TRBJ2-3; cdr3_aa: CASSSLIGDTQYF; cdr3_nt: TGTGCCAGCAGCTCCCTCATTGGGGATACGCAGTATTTT
d_call: NA; clone_size: few; v_call: TRBV12-3/TRBV12-4; j_call: TRBJ2-1; cdr3_aa: CASSLGDYEQFF; cdr3_nt: TGTGCCAGCAGTTTGGGCGATTATGAGCAGTTCTTC
d_call: NA; clone_size: many; v_call: TRBV15; j_call: TRBJ2-7; cdr3_aa: CATSTSHDYEQYF; cdr3_nt: TGTGCCACCAGCACCAGTCATGACTACGAGCAGTACTTC
d_call: TRBD2; clone_size: many; v_call: TRBV27; j_call: TRBJ2-1; cdr3_aa: CASSLSLAGANEQFF; cdr3_nt: TGTGCCAGCAGTTTGAGTCTAGCGGGAGCCAATGAGCAGTTCTTC
d_call: NA; clone_size: many; v_call: TRBV5-5; j_call: TRBJ2-5; cdr3_aa: CASSSGMGRGEETQYF; cdr3_nt: TGTGCCAGCAGCTCGGGGATGGGCCGTGGAGAAGAGACCCAGTACTTC
d_call: NA; clone_size: NA; v_call: TRBV20-1; j_call: TRBJ1-1; cdr3_aa: CSARDPRGLDTEGFF; cdr3_nt: TGCAGTGCTAGAGATCCCAGGGGATTGGACACTGAAGGTTTCTTT
d_call: TRBD2; clone_size: NA; v_call: TRBV19; j_call: TRBJ2-1; cdr3_aa: CASSQRLAGVLNPTYNEQFF; cdr3_nt: TGTGCCAGTAGTCAACGACTAGCGGGAGTCCTTAATCCAACCTACAATGAGCAGTTCTTC
d_call: NA; clone_size: many; v_call: TRBV20-1; j_call: TRBJ1-6; cdr3_aa: CSARRLGQSSYNSPLHF; cdr3_nt: TGCAGTGCTAGACGGCTTGGGCAGAGCTCCTATAATTCACCCCTCCACTTT
d_call: TRBD1; clone_size: NA; v_call: TRBV19; j_call: TRBJ1-1; cdr3_aa: CASSTQGGLVTEAFF; cdr3_nt: TGTGCCAGTAGTACCCAGGGGGGGTTGGTTACTGAAGCTTTCTTT
d_call: NA; clone_size: many; v_call: TRBV28; j_call: TRBJ2-7; cdr3_aa: CASSSGASGRPGEQYF; cdr3_nt: TGTGCCAGCAGTTCAGGGGCTAGCGGCCGCCCGGGGGAGCAGTACTTC
d_call: NA; clone_size: many; v_call: TRBV28; j_call: TRBJ1-1; cdr3_aa: CASSPWGEDTEAFF; cdr3_nt: TGTGCCAGCAGTCCGTGGGGGGAGGACACTGAAGCTTTCTTT
d_call: NA; clone_size: few; v_call: TRBV7-3; j_call: TRBJ2-2; cdr3_aa: CASSPLGVFNTGELFF; cdr3_nt: TGTGCCAGCAGCCCCCTCGGGGTTTTTAACACCGGGGAGCTGTTTTTT
d_call: NA; clone_size: NA; v_call: TRBV4-2; j_call: TRBJ1-1; cdr3_aa: CASSQDRGRLAFF; cdr3_nt: TGTGCCAGCAGCCAAGATCGAGGGCGGTTGGCTTTCTTT
d_call: NA; clone_size: many; v_call: TRBV28; j_call: TRBJ1-2; cdr3_aa: CASRSIGTGLSGGYTF; cdr3_nt: TGTGCCAGCAGATCTATAGGTACAGGGCTAAGTGGCGGCTACACCTTC
d_call: TRBD2; clone_size: many; v_call: TRBV6-1; j_call: TRBJ2-7; cdr3_aa: CASSKAGESYEQYF; cdr3_nt: TGTGCCAGCAGTAAAGCGGGAGAATCCTACGAGCAGTACTTC
d_call: NA; clone_size: many; v_call: TRBV3-1; j_call: TRBJ1-1; cdr3_aa: CASSQEGRQNTEAFF; cdr3_nt: TGTGCCAGCAGCCAAGAAGGACGACAGAACACTGAAGCTTTCTTT